The 21 T cell receptor beta chains below were found in one sample sequenced in a study of patients and donors after allogeneic stem cell transplantation. TCRdb re-analysed the RT-PCR reads in MiXCR, keeping a single row per CDR3 protein. The profile covers roughly 880,000 distinct CDR3 sequences, with approximately 19% appearing a single time and under 6.5% taken by the ten largest. Sequences were obtained from blood, either unsorted or a sorted T cell fraction (not recorded which). All receptors come from a human donor who was either an allogeneic HSCT recipient or a stem cell or donor lymphocyte infusion donor (not recorded which). It is not recorded whose cells these are; they may come from a transplant donor.

J is TRBJ1-2 and V is TRBV3-1, with D maybe TRBD1 (6 bases). Trimming removed 1 base at V and 4 bases at J, with 13 bases between. The CDR3 covers 15 residues. Germline V gene lookup returns CDR1 LGHDT and CDR2 YNNKEL (reference sequence). CDR3 in DNA: TGTGCCAGCAGCCAAGGGGCAGGGGCCCTCTATGGCTACACCTTC. Its protein product is CASSQGAGALYGYTF.

This chain uses TRBV20-1 with TRBJ1-6; TRBD1 matches at 9 bases. J gave up 11 bases and V 6 bases, and 8 bases lay outside the gene matches. Looked up from germline, CDR1 is DFQATT and CDR2 is SNEGSKA (reference sequence). This CDR3 spans 13 amino acids. CDR3 protein: CSAPGQGQTPLHF. Written as DNA, the CDR3 is TGCAGTGCCCCGGGACAGGGTCAGACACCCCTCCACTTT.

The chain has TRBV29-1 and TRBJ2-3, with D perhaps being TRBD1 or TRBD2 (5 bases each). This CDR3 has 16 amino acids. V was shortened by 4 bases and J by 0 bases, with 17 bases between the two germline ends. CDR1 SQVTM and CDR2 ANQGSEA come from the germline V gene. The CDR3 DNA follows: TGCAGCGTTGGTCCGGAGGACACCCCCAGCACAGATACGCAGTATTTT. Its translation: CSVGPEDTPSTDTQYF.

The chain is built from TRBV12-3 or TRBV12-4 and TRBJ2-5; TRBD2 aligns across 13 bases. The length of the CDR3 is 17 residues. V lost 4 bases, J lost 5 bases, and 10 bases stayed unmatched. The CDR3 reads CASSSGLAGVAGETQYF. Written as DNA, the CDR3 is TGTGCCAGCAGTTCCGGACTAGCGGGAGTGGCGGGGGAGACCCAGTACTTC.

The chain links TRBV2 to TRBJ1-1, with a weak D call TRBD1 (5 bases). Trimming removed 8 bases at V and 5 bases at J, with 12 bases between. This CDR3 has 12 amino acids. Germline-derived CDR1 and CDR2 are SNHLY and FYNNEI. CDR3 region: CASGREGTEAFF. Here the CDR3 DNA reads TGTGCCAGCGGGAGGGAGGGGACTGAAGCTTTCTTT.

This clonotype was detected a few times. The CDR3 protein is CASSKVRGGEQYF. CDR3 DNA: TGTGCCAGCAGTAAGGTCCGGGGTGGCGAGCAGTACTTC. This rearrangement joins TRBV27 to TRBJ2-7; the D gene is possibly TRBD2 (5 bases). V lost 5 bases, J lost 6 bases, and 14 bases lay in between. Looked up from germline, CDR1 is MNHEY and CDR2 is SMNVEV (reference sequence). This CDR3 spans 13 amino acids.

In DNA form, the CDR3 reads TGTGCCAGCACCGGACAGTCTCACCCATACTACGAGCAGTACTTC. Amino acids: CASTGQSHPYYEQYF. The rearrangement uses TRBV2 and TRBJ2-7; possibly TRBD1 for D (6 bases). The CDR3 extends over 15 amino acids. Trimming left V 7 bases short and J 3 bases short, with 19 bases between. Per germline, CDR1 SNHLY and CDR2 FYNNEI.

The V gene is TRBV5-1, the J gene TRBJ2-7; TRBD1 is a possible D gene (6 bases). Germline assignment: CDR1 SGHRS and CDR2 YFSETQ. This CDR3 is 16 amino acids long. Trimming cost V 2 bases and J 2 bases, with 17 bases left between them. CDR3: CASSFGARGIPYEQYF. CDR3 sequence (DNA): TGCGCCAGCAGCTTTGGGGCCAGGGGAATTCCCTACGAGCAGTACTTC.

This clonotype was observed a handful of times. The chain uses TRBV7-9 and TRBJ2-3, with D tentatively TRBD2 (5 bases). The CDR3 loop spans 13 amino acids. V dropped 7 bases and J dropped 4 bases, with 12 bases sitting between them. Per the germline V gene, CDR1 is SEHNR and CDR2 is FQNEAQ (reference sequence). This CDR3 reads CASTSSYSDTQYF. DNA for the CDR3: TGTGCCAGCACCTCTAGCTACTCAGATACGCAGTATTTT.

In this sample, this clonotype turned up a few times. The genes are TRBV5-5 and TRBJ2-5; no definite D call. Trimming removed 0 bases at V and 5 bases at J, with 8 bases between. This CDR3 has 13 residues. Per the germline V gene, CDR1 is SGHKS and CDR2 is YYEKEE (reference sequence). This CDR3 reads CASSLVLAETQYF. In DNA form, the CDR3 reads TGTGCCAGCAGCTTGGTTTTGGCGGAGACCCAGTACTTC.

There are a few counts of this clonotype. The chain combines TRBV28 with TRBJ1-2, with a weak D call TRBD1 (6 bases). The CDR3 is made up of 14 amino acids. Germline assignment: CDR1 MDHEN and CDR2 SYDVKM. V lost 5 bases to trimming and J lost 0 bases, with 10 bases between them. CDR3 sequence: CASSTGRANYGYTF. CDR3 sequence (DNA): TGTGCCAGCAGTACAGGGAGAGCTAACTATGGCTACACCTTC.

The chain recombines TRBV7-2 with TRBJ1-1; a possible D gene is TRBD1 (5 bases). Germline CDR1 and CDR2: SGHTA and FQGNSA. CDR3 length equals 12 residues. V lost 4 bases and J 7 bases, leaving 10 bases between the germline ends. The CDR3 nucleotides are TGTGCCAGCAGCTACCAGGGTATTGAAGCTTTCTTT. Translating it yields CASSYQGIEAFF.

The V and J genes are TRBV7-4 and TRBJ2-7, with D unresolved. The V and J ends lost 7 bases and 3 bases respectively, with 10 bases between them. Germline CDR1 SGHVT, CDR2 SQSDAQ. The length of the CDR3 is 12 residues. As DNA, the CDR3 is TGTGCCAGCACCCCCTTCTTCTACGAGCAGTACTTC. Protein sequence: CASTPFFYEQYF. The full variable domain, with the rest looked up from reference TRBV7-4 and TRBJ2-7, is GAGVSQSPRYKVAKRGRDVALRCDSISGHVTLYWYRQTLGQGSEVLTYSQSDAQRDKSGRPSGRFSAERPERSVSTLKIQRTEQGDSAVYLCASTPFFYEQYFGPGTRLTVT.

This clonotype turned up a few times. The V gene is TRBV10-3, the J gene TRBJ1-1; possible D gene TRBD1, 5 bases. V shed 4 bases and J shed 3 bases, with 15 bases lying between them. The CDR3 length is 15 residues. Germline V lookup: CDR1 ENHRY, CDR2 SYGVKD. CDR3 coding DNA: TGTGCCATCAGTGGTACTGGGGACGGTCACACTGAAGCTTTCTTT. It is translated as CAISGTGDGHTEAFF.

This clonotype appeared a few times. The CDR3 nucleotides are TGCAGTCCCCCGGGTGCTGGTGGGGGGACAGATACGCAGTATTTT. As protein: CSPPGAGGGTDTQYF. The V call is TRBV20-1, the J call TRBJ2-3; D may be TRBD2 (6 bases). CDR3 size: 15 residues. V lost 8 bases to trimming and J lost 3 bases, with 21 bases between them. Germline CDR1 and CDR2: DFQATT and SNEGSKA (reference sequence).

The J gene is TRBJ2-7, the V gene TRBV24-1; 14 positions agree with TRBD2. The CDR3 runs to 16 residues. The ends lost 3 bases at V and 3 bases at J; junction bases unmatched: 3. The germline CDR1 and CDR2 sequences are KGHDR and SFDVKD. CDR3 DNA: TGTGCCACCAGTGATGGGGGGACTAGCGGGAGCTACGAGCAGTACTTC. Translated, it gives CATSDGGTSGSYEQYF.

The chain employs TRBV5-1 and TRBJ2-7, with 8 bases matching TRBD1. Germline-derived CDR1 and CDR2 are SGHRS and YFSETQ. The CDR3 runs 15 residues. The trim removed 4 bases at V and 3 bases at J, leaving 9 bases unmatched. CDR3 DNA sequence: TGCGCCAGCAGCGAGACAGGGGCTCGTAGCTACGAGCAGTACTTC. Translated, it gives CASSETGARSYEQYF.

The V gene is TRBV13, the J gene TRBJ1-6; the D is unclear. Germline CDR1 is PRHDT and CDR2 is FYEKMQ (reference sequence). CDR3 length: 13 amino acids. With 0 bases removed from V and 10 bases from J, the gap between germline ends came to 7 bases. Written as DNA, the CDR3 is TGTGCCAGCAGCTTAGGGGTGGAGTCACCCCTCCACTTT. Residues: CASSLGVESPLHF. The entire variable domain, with the rest obtained from reference TRBV13 and TRBJ1-6, is as follows: AAGVIQSPRHLIKEKRETATLKCYPIPRHDTVYWYQQGPGQDPQFLISFYEKMQSDKGSIPDRFSAQQFSDYHSELNMSSLELGDSALYFCASSLGVESPLHFGNGTRLTVT.

This clonotype was counted between two and nine times. This chain links TRBV9 with TRBJ2-1; 13 positions match TRBD2. This CDR3 spans 18 amino acids. CDR1 SGDLS and CDR2 YYNGEE come from the germline V gene. The V and J ends lost 0 bases and 6 bases, in that order; junction bases with no gene match: 9. DNA of the CDR3: TGTGCCAGCAGCGTAGAGGGGGTAACTAGCGGGAGGGGCAATGAGCAGTTCTTC. Encoded protein: CASSVEGVTSGRGNEQFF.

This clonotype was seen a few times. CDR3 region: CSARDWVMPSTDTQYF. The DNA for the CDR3 is TGCAGTGCTAGAGATTGGGTAATGCCAAGCACAGATACGCAGTATTTT. The chain couples TRBV20-1 to TRBJ2-3; no reliable D call. V lost 0 bases, J lost 0 bases, and 13 bases lay in between. This CDR3 region has 16 residues. Germline V gene lookup returns CDR1 DFQATT and CDR2 SNEGSKA (reference sequence).

This clonotype appeared many times. The chain couples TRBV29-1 to TRBJ1-1, with D hard to call. V was shortened by 0 bases and J by 1 base, with 9 bases between the two germline ends. The CDR3 loop spans 14 amino acids. Per germline, CDR1 SQVTM and CDR2 ANQGSEA. The CDR3 reads CSVEDRRQNTEAFF. DNA for the CDR3: TGCAGCGTTGAAGATAGACGGCAGAACACTGAAGCTTTCTTT.